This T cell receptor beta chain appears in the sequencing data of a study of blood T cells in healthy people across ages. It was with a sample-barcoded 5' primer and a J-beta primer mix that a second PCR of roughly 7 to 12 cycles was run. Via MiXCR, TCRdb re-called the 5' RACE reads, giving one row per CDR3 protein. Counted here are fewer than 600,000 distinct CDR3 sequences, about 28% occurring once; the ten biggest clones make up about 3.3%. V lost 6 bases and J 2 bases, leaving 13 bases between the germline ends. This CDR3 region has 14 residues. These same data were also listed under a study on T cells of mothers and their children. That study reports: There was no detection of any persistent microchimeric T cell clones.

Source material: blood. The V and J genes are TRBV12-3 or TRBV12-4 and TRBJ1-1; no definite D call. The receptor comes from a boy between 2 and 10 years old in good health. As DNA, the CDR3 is TGTGCCAGCAGCTTTGTGGCAGTCAACACTGAAGCTTTCTTT. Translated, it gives CASSFVAVNTEAFF.